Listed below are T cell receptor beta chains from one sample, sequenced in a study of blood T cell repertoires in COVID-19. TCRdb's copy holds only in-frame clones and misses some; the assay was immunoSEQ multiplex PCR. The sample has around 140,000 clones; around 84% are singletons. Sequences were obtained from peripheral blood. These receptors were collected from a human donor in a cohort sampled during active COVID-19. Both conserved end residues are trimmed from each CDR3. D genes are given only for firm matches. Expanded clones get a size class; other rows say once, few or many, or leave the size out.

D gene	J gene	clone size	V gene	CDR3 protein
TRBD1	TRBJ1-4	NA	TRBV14	ASSPTWGQIEKLF
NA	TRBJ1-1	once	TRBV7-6	ASSLVQGEAF
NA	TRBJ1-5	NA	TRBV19	ASSPNGADSSNQPQH
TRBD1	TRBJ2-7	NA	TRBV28	ASSLNRGPTYEQY
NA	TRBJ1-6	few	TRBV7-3	ASSLGPRGGPNSPLH
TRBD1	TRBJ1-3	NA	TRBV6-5	ASSPGQGRNTIY
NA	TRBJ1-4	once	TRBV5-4	ASSLGAGEKLF
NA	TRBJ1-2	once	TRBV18	ASSSSGGGYT
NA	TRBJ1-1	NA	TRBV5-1	ASSLMDSANTEAF
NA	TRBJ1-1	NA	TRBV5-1	ASSYTGNTEAF
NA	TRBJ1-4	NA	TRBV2	ASRQTAEKLF
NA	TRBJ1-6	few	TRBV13	ASSLEVSNSPLH
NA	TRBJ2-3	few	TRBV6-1	ASSEGLVRTDTQY
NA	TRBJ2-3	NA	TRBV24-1	ATSDPGTQGWSTQY
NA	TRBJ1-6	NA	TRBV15	ATSRGDGVGSPLH
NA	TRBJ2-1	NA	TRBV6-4	ASSLTGTPHSYNEQF
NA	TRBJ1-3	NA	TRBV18	ASSSTGDSGNTIY
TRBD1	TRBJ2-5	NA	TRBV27	ASSDGQVGETQY
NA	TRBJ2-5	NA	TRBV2	ASRGGTSTFGETQY
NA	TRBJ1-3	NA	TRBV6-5	ASSLEGSGNTIY
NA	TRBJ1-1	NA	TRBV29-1	SVGGMNTEAF
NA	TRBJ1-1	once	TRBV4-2	ASSQDRGNTEAF
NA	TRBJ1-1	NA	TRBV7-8	ASSAQGLTEAF
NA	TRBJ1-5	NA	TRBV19	ASSAQLQPQH
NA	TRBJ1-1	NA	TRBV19	ASSVQGNTEAF
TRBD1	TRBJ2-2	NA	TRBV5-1	ASSLAGGTGELF
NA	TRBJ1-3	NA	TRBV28	ASEGLVGDRNTIY
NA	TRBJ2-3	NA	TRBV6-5	ASSYRGDTQY
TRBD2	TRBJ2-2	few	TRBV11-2	ASSPLAATTGELF
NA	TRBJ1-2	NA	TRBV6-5	ASSYSAGDRYGYT
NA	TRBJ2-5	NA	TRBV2	ASRDSTYQETQY
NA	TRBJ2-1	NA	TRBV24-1	ATSDLRGSGNEQF
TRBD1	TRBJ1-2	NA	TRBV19	ASSMGQGEVGYT
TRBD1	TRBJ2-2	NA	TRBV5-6	ASSLLGQGETGELF
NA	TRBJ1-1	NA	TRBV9	ASSVGAANTEAF
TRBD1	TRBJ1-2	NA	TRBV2	ASSLDRGRDGYT
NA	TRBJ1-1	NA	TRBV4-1	ASSQVADSVVNTEAF
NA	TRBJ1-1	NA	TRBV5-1	ASSLALDSLGTEAF
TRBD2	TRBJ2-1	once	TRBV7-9	ASSLSGGVVDEQF
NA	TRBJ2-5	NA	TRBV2	ASSVFESVKTQY
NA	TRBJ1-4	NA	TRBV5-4	ASSDPRGGPEKLF
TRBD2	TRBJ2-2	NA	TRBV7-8	ASSFREGTGELF
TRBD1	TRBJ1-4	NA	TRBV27	ASSPRTGGNEKLF
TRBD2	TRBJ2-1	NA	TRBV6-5	ASQTGTSSYNEQF
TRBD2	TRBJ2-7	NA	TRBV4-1	ASSQVSVGRASGDYEQY
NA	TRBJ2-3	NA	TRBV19	ATRGAGATDTQY
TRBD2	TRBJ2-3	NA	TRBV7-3	ATTTSGRYGDTQY
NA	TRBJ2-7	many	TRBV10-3	ATLTDSYEQY
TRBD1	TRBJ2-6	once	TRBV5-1	ASSVTGSVAVSGANVLT
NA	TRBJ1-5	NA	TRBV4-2	ASSQNNGEEEH
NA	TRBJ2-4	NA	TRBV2	ASSTKTGGYIQY
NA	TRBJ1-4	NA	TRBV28	ASSGRATNEKLF
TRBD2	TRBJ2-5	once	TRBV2	ASRDSLAGGGETQY
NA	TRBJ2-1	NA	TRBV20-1	SASAGLFNEQF
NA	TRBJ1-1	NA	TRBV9	ASSPYGRGNTEAF
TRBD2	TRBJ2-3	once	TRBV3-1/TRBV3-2	ASSQRTSGGKDTQY
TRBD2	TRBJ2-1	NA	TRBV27	ASSGVAGGPGEQF